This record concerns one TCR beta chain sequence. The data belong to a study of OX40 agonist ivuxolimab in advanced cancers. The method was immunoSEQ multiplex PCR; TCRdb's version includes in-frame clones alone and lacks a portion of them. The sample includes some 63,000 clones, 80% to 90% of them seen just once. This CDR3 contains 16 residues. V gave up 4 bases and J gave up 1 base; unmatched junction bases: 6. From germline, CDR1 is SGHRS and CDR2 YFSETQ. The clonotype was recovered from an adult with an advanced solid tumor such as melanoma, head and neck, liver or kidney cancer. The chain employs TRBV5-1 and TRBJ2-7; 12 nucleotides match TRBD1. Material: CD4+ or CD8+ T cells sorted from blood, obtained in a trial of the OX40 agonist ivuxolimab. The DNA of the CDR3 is TGCGCCAGCAGCGGCGGGACAGGGGGCGAATCCTACGAGCAGTACTTC. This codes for CASSGGTGGESYEQYF.